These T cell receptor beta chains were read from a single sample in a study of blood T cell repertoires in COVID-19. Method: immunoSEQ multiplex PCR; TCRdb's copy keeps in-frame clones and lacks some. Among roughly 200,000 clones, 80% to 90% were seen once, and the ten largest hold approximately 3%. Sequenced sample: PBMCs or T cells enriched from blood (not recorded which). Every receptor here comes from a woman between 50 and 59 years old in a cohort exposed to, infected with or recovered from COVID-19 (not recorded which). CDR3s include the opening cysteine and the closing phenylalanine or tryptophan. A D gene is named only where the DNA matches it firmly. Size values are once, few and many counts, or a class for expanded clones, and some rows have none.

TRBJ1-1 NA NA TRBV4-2 CASSLQSGATEAFF TGTGCCAGCAGCCTCCAAAGCGGGGCCACTGAAGCTTTCTTT
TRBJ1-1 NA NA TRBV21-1 CASKVTGGRTEAFF TGTGCCAGCAAGGTGACAGGGGGCAGGACTGAAGCTTTCTTT
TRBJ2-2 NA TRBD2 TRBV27 CASTKSSGIGELFF TGTGCCAGCACTAAGAGTAGCGGGATCGGGGAGCTGTTTTTT
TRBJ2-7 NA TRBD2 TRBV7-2 CASSSNFGGGGGYEQYF TGTGCCAGCAGCTCCAACTTCGGCGGGGGTGGGGGCTACGAGCAGTACTTC
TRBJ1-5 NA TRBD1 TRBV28 CASRWGQGPNQPQHF TGTGCCAGCAGATGGGGACAGGGTCCAAATCAGCCCCAGCATTTT
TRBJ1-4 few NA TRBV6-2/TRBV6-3 CASSYSTTTNEKLFF TGTGCCAGCAGTTACTCGACAACAACTAATGAAAAACTGTTTTTT
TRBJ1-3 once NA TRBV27 CASSLSGSGNTIYF TGTGCCAGCAGTTTATCCGGGTCAGGAAACACCATATATTTT
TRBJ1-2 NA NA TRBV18 CASSPSRVGGYTF TGTGCCAGCTCACCCTCCAGGGTTGGGGGCTACACCTTC
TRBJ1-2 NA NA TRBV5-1 CASSLMPRMDKGGYTF TGCGCCAGCAGCTTGATGCCGAGGATGGATAAAGGTGGCTACACCTTC
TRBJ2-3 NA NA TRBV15 CATSIQSDTQYF TGTGCCACCAGCATTCAGTCAGATACGCAGTATTTT
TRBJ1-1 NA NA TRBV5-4 CASSLVRGTEAFF TGTGCCAGCAGCTTGGTCCGCGGCACTGAAGCTTTCTTT
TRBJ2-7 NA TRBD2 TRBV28 CASSYTPGTRVYEQYF TGTGCCAGCAGCTATACCCCCGGGACTAGGGTTTACGAGCAGTACTTC
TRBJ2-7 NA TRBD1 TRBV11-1 CASSLDRGAAYEQYF TGTGCCAGCAGCTTAGACAGGGGTGCGGCCTACGAGCAGTACTTC
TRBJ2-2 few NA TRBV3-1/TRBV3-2 CASSDTGLNTGELFF TGTGCCAGCAGCGATACAGGGTTAAACACCGGGGAGCTGTTTTTT
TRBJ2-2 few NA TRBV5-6 CASSLDMGLVGNTGELFF TGTGCCAGCAGCTTGGATATGGGGCTTGTAGGGAACACCGGGGAGCTGTTTTTT
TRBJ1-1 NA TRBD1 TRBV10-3 CAIRPGGSTEAFF TGTGCCATCAGGCCAGGGGGTAGCACTGAAGCTTTCTTT
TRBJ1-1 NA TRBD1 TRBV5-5 CASSVTGGVGTEAFF TGTGCCAGCAGCGTGACAGGGGGCGTTGGAACTGAAGCTTTCTTT
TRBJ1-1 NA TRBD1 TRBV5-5 CASSLLWDRGLMNTEAFF TGTGCCAGCAGCTTGTTGTGGGACAGGGGGTTAATGAACACTGAAGCTTTCTTT
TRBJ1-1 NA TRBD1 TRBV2 CASAGGTGGAGTEAFF TGTGCCAGCGCGGGGGGGACAGGGGGCGCCGGGACTGAAGCTTTCTTT
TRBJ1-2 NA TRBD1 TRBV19 CASSEGTGYGYGYTF TGTGCCAGTAGCGAAGGGACAGGTTACGGCTATGGCTACACCTTC
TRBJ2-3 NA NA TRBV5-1 CASSVESGASTDTQYF TGCGCCAGCAGCGTGGAGAGCGGTGCTAGCACAGATACGCAGTATTTT
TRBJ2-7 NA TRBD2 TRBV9 CASSPGDGRDEQYF TGTGCCAGCAGCCCTGGGGACGGGAGGGACGAGCAGTACTTC